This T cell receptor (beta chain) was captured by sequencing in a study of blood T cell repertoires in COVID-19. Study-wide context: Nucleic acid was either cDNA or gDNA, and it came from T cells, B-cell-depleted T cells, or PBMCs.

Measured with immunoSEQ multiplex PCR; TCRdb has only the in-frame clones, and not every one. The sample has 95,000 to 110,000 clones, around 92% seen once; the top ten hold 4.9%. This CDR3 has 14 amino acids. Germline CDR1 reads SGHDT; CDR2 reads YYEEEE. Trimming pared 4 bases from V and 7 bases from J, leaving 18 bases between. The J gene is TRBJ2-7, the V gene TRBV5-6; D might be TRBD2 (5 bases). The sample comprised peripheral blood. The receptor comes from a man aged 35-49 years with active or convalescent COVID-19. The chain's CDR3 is CASSPTVRGGEQYF. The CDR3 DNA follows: TGTGCCAGCAGCCCGACGGTACGGGGTGGGGAGCAGTACTTC.